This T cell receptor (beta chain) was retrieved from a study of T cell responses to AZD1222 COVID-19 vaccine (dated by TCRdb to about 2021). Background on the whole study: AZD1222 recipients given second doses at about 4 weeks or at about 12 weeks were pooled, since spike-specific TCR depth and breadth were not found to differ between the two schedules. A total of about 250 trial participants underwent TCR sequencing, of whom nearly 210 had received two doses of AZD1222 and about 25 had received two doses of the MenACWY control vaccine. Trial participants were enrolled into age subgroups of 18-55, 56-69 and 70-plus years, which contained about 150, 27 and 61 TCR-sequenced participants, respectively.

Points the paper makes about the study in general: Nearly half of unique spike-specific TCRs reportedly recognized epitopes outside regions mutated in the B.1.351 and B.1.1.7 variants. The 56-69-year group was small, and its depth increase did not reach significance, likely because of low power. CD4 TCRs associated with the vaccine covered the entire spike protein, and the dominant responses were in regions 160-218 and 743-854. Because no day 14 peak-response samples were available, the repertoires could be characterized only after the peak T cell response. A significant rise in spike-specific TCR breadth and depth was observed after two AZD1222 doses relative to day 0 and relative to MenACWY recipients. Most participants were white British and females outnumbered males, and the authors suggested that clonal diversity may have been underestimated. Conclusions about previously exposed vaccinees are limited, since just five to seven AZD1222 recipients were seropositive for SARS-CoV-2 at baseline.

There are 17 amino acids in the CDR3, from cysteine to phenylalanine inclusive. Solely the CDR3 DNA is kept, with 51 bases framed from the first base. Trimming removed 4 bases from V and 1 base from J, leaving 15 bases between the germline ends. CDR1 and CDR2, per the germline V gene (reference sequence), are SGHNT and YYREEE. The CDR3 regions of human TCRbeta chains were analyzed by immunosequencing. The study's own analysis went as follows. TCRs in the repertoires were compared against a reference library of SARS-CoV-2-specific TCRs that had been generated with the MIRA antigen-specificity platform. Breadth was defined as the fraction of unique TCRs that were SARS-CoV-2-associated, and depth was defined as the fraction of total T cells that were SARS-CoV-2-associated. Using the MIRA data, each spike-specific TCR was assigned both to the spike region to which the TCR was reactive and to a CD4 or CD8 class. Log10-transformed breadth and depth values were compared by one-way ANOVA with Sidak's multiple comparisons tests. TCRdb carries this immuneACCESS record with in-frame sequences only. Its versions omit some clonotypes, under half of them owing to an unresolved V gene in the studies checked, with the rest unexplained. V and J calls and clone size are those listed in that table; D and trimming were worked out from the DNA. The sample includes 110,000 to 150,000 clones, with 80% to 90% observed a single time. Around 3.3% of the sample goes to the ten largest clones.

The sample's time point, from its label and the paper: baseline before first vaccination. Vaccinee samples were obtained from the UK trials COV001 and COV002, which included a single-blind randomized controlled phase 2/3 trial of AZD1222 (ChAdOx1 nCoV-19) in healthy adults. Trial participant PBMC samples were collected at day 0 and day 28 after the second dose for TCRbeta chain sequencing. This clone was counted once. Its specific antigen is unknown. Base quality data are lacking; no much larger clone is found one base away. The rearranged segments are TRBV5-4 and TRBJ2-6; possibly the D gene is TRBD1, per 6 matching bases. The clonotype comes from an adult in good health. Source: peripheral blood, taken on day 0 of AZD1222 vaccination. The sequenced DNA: TGTGCCAGCAGCGACGGTAAAACAGGGTCTGGGGCCAACGTCCTGACTTTC. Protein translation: CASSDGKTGSGANVLTF.